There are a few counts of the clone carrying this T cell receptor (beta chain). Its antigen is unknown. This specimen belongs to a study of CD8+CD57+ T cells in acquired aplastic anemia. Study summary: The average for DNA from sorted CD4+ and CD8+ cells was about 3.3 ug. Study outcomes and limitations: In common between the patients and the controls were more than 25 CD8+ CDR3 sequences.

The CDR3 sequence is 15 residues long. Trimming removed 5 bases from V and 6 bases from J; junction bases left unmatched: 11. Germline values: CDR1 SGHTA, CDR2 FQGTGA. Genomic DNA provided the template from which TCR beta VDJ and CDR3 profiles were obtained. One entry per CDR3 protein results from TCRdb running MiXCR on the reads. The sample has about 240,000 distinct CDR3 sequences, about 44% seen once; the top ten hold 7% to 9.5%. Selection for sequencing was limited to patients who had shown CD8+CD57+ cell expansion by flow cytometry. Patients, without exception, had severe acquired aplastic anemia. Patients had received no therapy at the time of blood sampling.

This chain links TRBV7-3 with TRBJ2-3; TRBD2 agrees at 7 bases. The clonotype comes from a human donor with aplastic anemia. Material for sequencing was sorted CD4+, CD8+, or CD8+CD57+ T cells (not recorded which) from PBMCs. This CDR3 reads CASSTSGAWGDTQYF. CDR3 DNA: TGTGCCAGCAGCACAAGCGGGGCTTGGGGGGATACGCAGTATTTT. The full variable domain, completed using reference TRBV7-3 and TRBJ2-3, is GAGVSQTPSNKVTEKGKYVELRCDPISGHTALYWYRQSLGQGPEFLIYFQGTGAADDSGLPNDRFFAVRPEGSVSTLKIQRTERGDSAVYLCASSTSGAWGDTQYFGPGTRLTVL.